The clone carrying this TCR beta chain was seen more than once but under ten times. This specimen comes from a study of human T cells and chemical hapten exposure. Study-level information: All through the roughly 25-week study, the scalp of each patient received diphenylcyclopropenone doses weekly. DPC at 0.01% went onto the upper back in patch tests, read at 6 days.

Losses at the gene ends were 3 bases for V and 11 bases for J; bases not matched to a gene: 1. This CDR3 spans 12 amino acids. Attachment of unique molecular identifiers to individual cDNA molecules was performed in the library. TCRdb re-called the RACE reads through MiXCR, storing one row per CDR3 protein. Of roughly 34,000 distinct CDR3 sequences listed, roughly 6.4% are singletons. Time point specified: patch test 1, 2 weeks after DPC sensitization. The sample's treatment: therapeutic diphenylcyclopropenone sensitization with weekly scalp DPC. It was from unfractionated whole blood that total RNA was extracted.

V is TRBV12-3 or TRBV12-4 and J is TRBJ2-1, with 10 bases that match TRBD2. The sample in question was whole blood, obtained in connection with sensitization to the hapten diphenylcyclopropenone (DPC). This TCR derives from a woman aged 30 to 39 with alopecia areata. Some clones in this sample may be carry-over from other donors' samples. The CDR3: CASSLGLAKQFF. In nucleotides, the CDR3 is TGTGCCAGCAGTTTGGGACTAGCGAAGCAGTTCTTC.